The source of this TCR beta chain is a study of blood T cell repertoires in COVID-19. Original handling: Using reference gene primer amplification, nucleated cell counts were estimated. Sequenced by immunoSEQ multiplex PCR; TCRdb stores in-frame clones only, minus some. The V and J calls and the clone size are those of that table, but D and trimming were determined from the DNA. Among roughly 100,000 clones listed, over 85% were seen once. Sequences were obtained from peripheral blood. The source of this sequence is a woman in her forties or fifties with COVID-19, enrolled during active disease.

The CDR3 nucleotides read TGTGCCTGGGGTACAGGGGGGGAGCAGTACTTC. It encodes CAWGTGGEQYF. V and J are TRBV30 and TRBJ2-7; 8 bases align to TRBD1. Germline CDR1 is GTSNPN and CDR2 is SVGIG (reference sequence). CDR3 size: 11 residues. V was pared by 5 bases and J by 7 bases, with 4 bases of the junction left unmatched. The full variable domain, rest sourced from reference TRBV30 and TRBJ2-7, is SQTIHQWPATLVQPVGSPLSLECTVEGTSNPNLYWYRQAAGRGLQLLFYSVGIGQISSEVPQNLSASRPQDRQFILSSKKLLLSDSGFYLCAWGTGGEQYFGPGTRLTVT.